This TCR beta chain was found in a study of Graves' ophthalmopathy and Graves' hyperthyroidism. Study-level results: A 13-signature model separated ophthalmopathy from stable hyperthyroidism, 85% to 90% sensitivity, approximately 84% specificity. Both a roughly 68% sensitivity and an approximately 72% specificity characterized the model's predictions of ophthalmopathy progression.

Researchers turned away patients with other autoimmune diseases, uncontrolled infections, pregnancy or lactation. CDR3 length: 16 amino acids. Germline-derived CDR1 and CDR2 are DFQATT and SNEGSKA (reference sequence). Trimming removed 6 bases from V and 4 bases from J; junction bases left unmatched: 14. Amplifying from RNA transcripts, the study obtained TCR beta CDR3 regions. A first-round RT-PCR used HTBI primers, followed by a second-round multiplex PCR. TCRdb recomputed calls from the multiplex PCR reads with MiXCR, one row per CDR3 protein. The data hold fewer than 650,000 distinct CDR3 sequences, with approximately 22% observed a single time. Of note for this clonotype: Its antigen is as yet unknown.

This chain connects TRBV20-1 to TRBJ2-2, with 7 positions matching TRBD2. The receptor's source is a young woman with stable Graves' hyperthyroidism. Some clones in this sample may be carry-over from other donors' samples. The source material was peripheral blood. CDR3 DNA sequence: TGCAGTGCCCGTCCCGCGGGGGTCGTCGGCACCGGGGAGCTGTTTTTT. Residues: CSARPAGVVGTGELFF.